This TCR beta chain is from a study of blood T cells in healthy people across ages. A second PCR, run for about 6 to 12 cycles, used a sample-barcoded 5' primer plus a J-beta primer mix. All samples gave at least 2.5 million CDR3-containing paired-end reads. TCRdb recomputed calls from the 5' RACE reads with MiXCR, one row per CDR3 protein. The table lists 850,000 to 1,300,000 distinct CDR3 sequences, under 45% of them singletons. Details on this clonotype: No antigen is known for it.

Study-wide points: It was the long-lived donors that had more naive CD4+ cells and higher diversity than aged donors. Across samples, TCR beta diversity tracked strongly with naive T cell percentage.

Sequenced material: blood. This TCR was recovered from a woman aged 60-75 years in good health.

The CDR3 is CASRAAGLRQYF. CDR3 bases: TGTGCCAGCAGGGCGGCAGGGTTAAGGCAGTATTTT. The rearrangement links TRBV27 to TRBJ2-3; perhaps TRBD1 as D (5 bases). Trimming stripped 6 bases from V and 11 bases from J, with 15 bases between. CDR1 and CDR2 (germline): MNHEY, SMNVEV (reference sequence). This CDR3 is 12 amino acids long.